This TCR beta chain was sequenced in a study of shared clonotypes between healthy human individuals. As defined, naive CD8 cells were CD45RO-negative and positively selected for CCR7, with terminally differentiated effector memory CD45RA+ cells excluded. This CDR3 spans 14 amino acids. The V gene lost 2 bases and the J gene lost 4 bases, with 13 bases spanning the gap. Germline assignment: CDR1 SGDLS and CDR2 YYNGEE. TCRdb's copy holds only in-frame clones and misses some; the assay was immunoSEQ multiplex PCR. The sample has about 2 million clones, about 95% seen once. The origin of this receptor is a man aged 18 to 29 in good health. The sequenced sample was naive CD8+ T cells sorted from blood. The V call is TRBV9, the J call TRBJ2-7; weak D call: TRBD1 (5 bases). Here the CDR3 DNA reads TGTGCCAGCAGCGTTAGGGGAACAGCGTACGAGCAGTACTTC. As protein: CASSVRGTAYEQYF. Looking up the rest from reference TRBV9 and TRBJ2-7 gives the full variable domain: DSGVTQTPKHLITATGQRVTLRCSPRSGDLSVYWYQQSLDQGLQFLIQYYNGEERAKGNILERFSAQQFPDLHSELNLSSLELGDSALYFCASSVRGTAYEQYFGPGTRLTVT.